This is a list of T cell receptor beta chains from one sample in a study of a mutant IDH1 vaccine in newly diagnosed glioma. Their antigens remain unidentified. Repertoires were generated with immunoSEQ multiplex PCR, while TCRdb's copy carries only in-frame clones and drops some. In the table there are tens of thousands of clones, 60% to 80% of which are singletons. The sample was PBMCs, taken from a glioma patient whose treatment included an IDH1 peptide vaccine. The source of these receptors is a man in his forties or fifties with glioma. Both conserved end residues are part of each CDR3. A D gene is named only where the DNA matches it firmly. Clone size is given for some rows only: seen once, a few or many times, or a class if the clone is expanded.

v_gene: TRBV27; j_gene: TRBJ2-1; d_gene: TRBD2; abundance: NA; CDR3aa: CASHPLAGGLSYNEQFF; CDR3nt: TGTGCCAGCCACCCACTAGCGGGGGGGTTATCCTACAATGAGCAGTTCTTC
v_gene: TRBV30; j_gene: TRBJ2-2; d_gene: NA; abundance: NA; CDR3aa: CAWRLGNTGELFF; CDR3nt: TGTGCCTGGCGTCTGGGGAACACCGGGGAGCTGTTTTTT
v_gene: TRBV25-1; j_gene: TRBJ2-2; d_gene: TRBD1; abundance: NA; CDR3aa: CASSEYSPQGAGELFF; CDR3nt: TGTGCCAGCAGTGAATATTCTCCCCAGGGGGCCGGGGAGCTGTTTTTT
v_gene: TRBV7-9; j_gene: TRBJ2-7; d_gene: TRBD1; abundance: NA; CDR3aa: CASSDQGQTPSEQYF; CDR3nt: TGTGCCAGCAGCGACCAGGGACAGACACCTTCCGAGCAGTACTTC
v_gene: TRBV6-5; j_gene: TRBJ1-4; d_gene: NA; abundance: NA; CDR3aa: CASRGQEKLFF; CDR3nt: TGTGCCAGCAGAGGTCAAGAAAAACTGTTTTTT
v_gene: TRBV30; j_gene: TRBJ2-3; d_gene: NA; abundance: NA; CDR3aa: CAYSSTFSSTDTQYF; CDR3nt: TGTGCCTACTCTTCGACATTTTCTAGCACAGATACGCAGTATTTT
v_gene: TRBV4-1; j_gene: TRBJ1-1; d_gene: NA; abundance: few; CDR3aa: CASSQGRRNTEAFF; CDR3nt: TGCGCCAGCAGCCAAGGAAGACGGAACACTGAAGCTTTCTTT
v_gene: TRBV4-2; j_gene: TRBJ1-2; d_gene: TRBD1; abundance: NA; CDR3aa: CASSQEDRGFYGYTF; CDR3nt: TGTGCCAGCAGCCAAGAGGACAGGGGGTTTTATGGCTACACCTTC
v_gene: TRBV19; j_gene: TRBJ1-1; d_gene: NA; abundance: NA; CDR3aa: CASSIVTGGEAFF; CDR3nt: TGTGCCAGTAGTATAGTGACGGGGGGTGAAGCTTTCTTT
v_gene: TRBV18; j_gene: TRBJ1-4; d_gene: NA; abundance: NA; CDR3aa: CASSHREINEKLFF; CDR3nt: TGTGCCAGCTCCCACAGGGAGATTAATGAAAAACTGTTTTTT
v_gene: TRBV7-3; j_gene: TRBJ2-3; d_gene: NA; abundance: few; CDR3aa: CASSLTAVTDTQYF; CDR3nt: TGTGCCAGCAGCTTAACGGCAGTCACAGATACGCAGTATTTT
v_gene: TRBV13; j_gene: TRBJ2-1; d_gene: TRBD1; abundance: NA; CDR3aa: CASSLEQGYNEQFF; CDR3nt: TGTGCCAGCAGCTTAGAACAGGGGTACAATGAGCAGTTCTTC
v_gene: TRBV27; j_gene: TRBJ2-2; d_gene: NA; abundance: NA; CDR3aa: CASSFGGRGTGELFF; CDR3nt: TGTGCCAGCAGTTTCGGGGGGCGAGGGACCGGGGAGCTGTTTTTT
v_gene: TRBV6-6; j_gene: TRBJ1-1; d_gene: NA; abundance: NA; CDR3aa: CASSYSELRNTEAFF; CDR3nt: TGTGCCAGCAGTTACTCGGAACTCCGGAACACTGAAGCTTTCTTT
v_gene: TRBV18; j_gene: TRBJ1-2; d_gene: NA; abundance: NA; CDR3aa: CASTETPIYGYTF; CDR3nt: TGTGCCAGCACCGAGACACCGATCTATGGCTACACCTTC
v_gene: TRBV28; j_gene: TRBJ1-2; d_gene: NA; abundance: NA; CDR3aa: CASRTVGTNYGYTF; CDR3nt: TGTGCCAGCAGGACGGTAGGCACCAACTATGGCTACACCTTC
v_gene: TRBV7-9; j_gene: TRBJ1-2; d_gene: NA; abundance: NA; CDR3aa: CASSLELRGYTF; CDR3nt: TGTGCCAGCAGCTTAGAACTCCGGGGCTACACCTTC
v_gene: TRBV25-1; j_gene: TRBJ2-5; d_gene: NA; abundance: NA; CDR3aa: CASSDHQGYGTQYF; CDR3nt: TGTGCCAGCAGTGACCACCAGGGGTATGGGACCCAGTACTTC
v_gene: TRBV7-9; j_gene: TRBJ2-4; d_gene: NA; abundance: NA; CDR3aa: CASSLEQGNIQYF; CDR3nt: TGTGCCAGCAGCTTAGAACAGGGAAACATTCAGTACTTC
v_gene: TRBV4-3; j_gene: TRBJ2-7; d_gene: NA; abundance: NA; CDR3aa: CASSQDARQPYEQYF; CDR3nt: TGCGCCAGCAGCCAAGATGCGAGACAGCCCTACGAGCAGTACTTC